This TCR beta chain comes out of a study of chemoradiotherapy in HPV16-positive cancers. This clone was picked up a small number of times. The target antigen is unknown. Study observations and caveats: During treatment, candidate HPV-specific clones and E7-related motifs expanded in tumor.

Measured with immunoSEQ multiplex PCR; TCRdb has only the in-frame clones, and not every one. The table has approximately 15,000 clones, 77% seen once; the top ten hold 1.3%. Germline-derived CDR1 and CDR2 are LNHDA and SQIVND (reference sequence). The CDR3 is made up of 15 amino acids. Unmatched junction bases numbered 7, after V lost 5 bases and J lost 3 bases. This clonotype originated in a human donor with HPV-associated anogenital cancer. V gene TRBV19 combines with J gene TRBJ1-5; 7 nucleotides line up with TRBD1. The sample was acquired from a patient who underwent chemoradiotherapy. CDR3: CASSSGGKANQPQHF. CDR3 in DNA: TGTGCCAGTAGTTCAGGGGGTAAGGCCAATCAGCCCCAGCATTTT.